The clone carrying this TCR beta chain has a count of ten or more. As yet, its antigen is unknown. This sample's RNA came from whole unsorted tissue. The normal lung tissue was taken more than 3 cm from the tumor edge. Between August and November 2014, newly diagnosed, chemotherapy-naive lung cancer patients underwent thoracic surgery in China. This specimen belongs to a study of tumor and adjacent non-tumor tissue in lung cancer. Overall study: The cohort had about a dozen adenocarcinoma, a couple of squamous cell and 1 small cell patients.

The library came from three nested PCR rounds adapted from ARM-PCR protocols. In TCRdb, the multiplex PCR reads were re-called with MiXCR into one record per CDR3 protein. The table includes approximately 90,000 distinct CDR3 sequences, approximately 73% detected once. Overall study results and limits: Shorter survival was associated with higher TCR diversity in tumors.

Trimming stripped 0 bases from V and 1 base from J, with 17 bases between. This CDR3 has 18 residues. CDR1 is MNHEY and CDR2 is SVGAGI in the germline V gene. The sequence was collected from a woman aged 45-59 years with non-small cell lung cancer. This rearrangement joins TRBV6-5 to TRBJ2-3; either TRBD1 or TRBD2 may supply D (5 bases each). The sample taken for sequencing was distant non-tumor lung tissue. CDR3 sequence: CASSYSWGAVGGTDTQYF. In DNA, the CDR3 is TGTGCCAGCAGTTACTCGTGGGGAGCGGTGGGGGGCACAGATACGCAGTATTTT.